This T cell receptor (beta chain) was found in a study of OX40 agonist ivuxolimab in advanced cancers. The overall study: Enrollees could have had prior anti-PD-1, anti-PD-L1 or anti-CTLA-4 therapy, which approximately 40% had received.

The assay was immunoSEQ multiplex PCR, and TCRdb's table has in-frame clones only and misses some. The repertoire includes more than 65,000 clones, 85% of them detected once, and 5.9% sits in the top ten. The germline V gene has CDR1 SGHDT and CDR2 YYEEEE. CDR3 length: 14 residues. V lost 1 base and J lost 0, with 8 bases in between. The source was CD4+ or CD8+ T cells sorted from blood, collected in a trial of the OX40 agonist ivuxolimab. The chain joins TRBV5-6 to TRBJ2-7; a possible D gene is TRBD1 (5 bases). The clonotype was recovered from an adult with an advanced solid tumor such as melanoma, head and neck, liver or kidney cancer. Here the CDR3 DNA reads TGTGCCAGCAGCTTGTCACAGGTCTCCTACGAGCAGTACTTC. Translation gives CASSLSQVSYEQYF.